This T cell receptor (beta chain) emerged from a study of blood T cell repertoires in COVID-19. Clones were sequenced by immunoSEQ multiplex PCR, and TCRdb holds only the in-frame ones, with some missing. Of fewer than 400,000 clones in the sample, roughly 90% were seen once. In this sample, this clone turned up a few times. This CDR3 comprises 12 residues. CDR1 and CDR2 from the germline V gene are MNHEY and SMNVEV (reference sequence). The ends lost 6 bases at V and 7 bases at J; junction bases unmatched: 6. The V gene is TRBV27, the J gene TRBJ2-7; the match to TRBD1 covers 7 bases. Sequenced sample: PBMCs or T cells enriched from blood (not recorded which). The TCR originated in a woman aged 25 to 39 who had recovered from COVID-19. CDR3 loop: CASREGAGEQYF. DNA of the CDR3: TGTGCCAGCAGAGAGGGGGCTGGGGAGCAGTACTTC.